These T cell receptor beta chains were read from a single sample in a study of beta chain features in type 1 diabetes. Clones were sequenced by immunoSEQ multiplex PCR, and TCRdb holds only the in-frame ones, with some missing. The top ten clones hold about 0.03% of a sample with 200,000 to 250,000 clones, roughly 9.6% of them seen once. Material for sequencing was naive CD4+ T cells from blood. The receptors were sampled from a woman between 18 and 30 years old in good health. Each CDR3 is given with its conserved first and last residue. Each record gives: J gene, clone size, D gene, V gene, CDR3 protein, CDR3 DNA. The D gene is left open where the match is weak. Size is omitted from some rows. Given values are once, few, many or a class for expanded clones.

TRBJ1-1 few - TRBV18 CASSPGRGRNTEAFF TGTGCCAGCTCACCGGGCAGGGGCCGAAACACTGAAGCTTTCTTT
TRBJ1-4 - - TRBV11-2 CASSFRRFSYEKLFF TGTGCCAGCAGCTTCCGGAGGTTTAGTTACGAAAAACTGTTTTTT
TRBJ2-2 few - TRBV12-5 CASGSTGTRPGELFF TGTGCTAGTGGTTCCACCGGGACAAGGCCCGGGGAGCTGTTTTTT
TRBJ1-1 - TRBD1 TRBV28 CASSSGQGATTEAFF TGTGCCAGCAGTTCAGGACAGGGGGCAACGACTGAAGCTTTCTTT
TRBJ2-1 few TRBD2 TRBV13 CASSLASGRGGEQFF TGTGCCAGCAGCTTAGCTAGCGGGAGAGGCGGTGAGCAGTTCTTC
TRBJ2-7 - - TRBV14 CASSQEGRAASYEQYF TGTGCCAGCAGCCAAGAGGGCAGGGCCGCCTCCTACGAGCAGTACTTC
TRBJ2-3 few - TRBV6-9 CASSSADSSTDTQYF TGTGCCAGCAGTTCCGCGGATTCTAGCACAGATACGCAGTATTTT
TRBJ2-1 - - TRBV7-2 CASSGGPYNEQFF TGTGCCAGCAGCGGCGGGCCTTACAATGAGCAGTTCTTC
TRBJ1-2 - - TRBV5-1 CASSYMDSENGYTF TGCGCCAGCAGCTATATGGACAGTGAAAATGGCTACACCTTC
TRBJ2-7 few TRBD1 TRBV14 CASSQDRGMDEQYF TGTGCCAGCAGCCAAGACAGGGGGATGGACGAGCAGTACTTC